Listed here are 25 T cell receptor beta chains from one sample, sequenced in a study of chemoradiotherapy in HPV16-positive cancers. Assay: immunoSEQ multiplex PCR; the TCRdb copy retains only in-frame clones and omits some. The sample lists roughly 14,000 clones; approximately 89% were seen once. The sequenced sample was tumor tissue, obtained from a patient who underwent chemoradiotherapy. Receptors were obtained from a human donor with HPV-associated anogenital cancer.

This clone was picked up a small number of times. This sequence joins TRBV27 and TRBJ2-7; D call uncertain. This CDR3 region has 13 residues. From germline, CDR1 is MNHEY and CDR2 SMNVEV (reference sequence). Trimming shortened V by 2 bases and J by 7 bases, and 12 bases separated the two germline ends. This chain's CDR3 is CASSLVPLGEQYF. The CDR3 DNA follows: TGTGCCAGCAGTTTAGTTCCGCTTGGGGAGCAGTACTTC.

The chain is built from TRBV30 and TRBJ2-7; TRBD1 matches at 9 bases. J was trimmed by 7 bases and V by 1 base; bases with no gene match: 8. This CDR3 comprises 14 residues. The germline gives CDR1 GTSNPN, CDR2 SVGIG (reference sequence). CDR3 in amino acids: CAWSAGTGRSEQYF. The CDR3 nucleotides read TGTGCCTGGAGTGCCGGGACAGGGAGGAGTGAGCAGTACTTC. Supplemented by reference TRBV30 and TRBJ2-7, the full variable domain reads SQTIHQWPATLVQPVGSPLSLECTVEGTSNPNLYWYRQAAGRGLQLLFYSVGIGQISSEVPQNLSASRPQDRQFILSSKKLLLSDSGFYLCAWSAGTGRSEQYFGPGTRLTVT.

The chain joins TRBV5-8 to TRBJ1-5; D is unclear. CDR1 is SGHTS, CDR2 YDEGEE, per germline. The ends were cut back, 2 bases at V and 2 bases at J, with 5 bases in the middle. The CDR3 is 13 amino acids. The CDR3 nucleotides are TGTGCCAGCAGCTTTTTACGCAATCAGCCCCAGCATTTT. It translates to CASSFLRNQPQHF.

This sequence joins TRBV4-1 and TRBJ2-1; possibly TRBD2 for D (5 bases). From germline, CDR1 is MGHRA and CDR2 YSYEKL. The CDR3 runs to 15 residues. Trimming shortened V by 4 bases and J by 0 bases, and 10 bases separated the two germline ends. CDR3 nucleotide sequence: TGCGCCAGCAGCCTCGAAGGGAGCTCCTACAATGAGCAGTTCTTC. This encodes CASSLEGSSYNEQFF.

The V call is TRBV7-9, the J call TRBJ2-3, with 10 bases matching TRBD2. There are 18 residues in the CDR3. The V and J ends lost 1 base and 3 bases, in that order; junction bases with no gene match: 10. The germline CDR1 and CDR2 sequences are SEHNR and FQNEAQ (reference sequence). CDR3 DNA sequence: TGTGCCAGCAGCTTAGGAAGTAGCGGGAGGCCGGGGACAGATACGCAGTATTTT. Protein sequence: CASSLGSSGRPGTDTQYF.

The CDR3 coding sequence is TGTGCCAGCAGTGACCGGCGGGGAGGGGGTGAGCAGTTCTTC. It specifies CASSDRRGGGEQFF. V and J are TRBV2 and TRBJ2-1, with D possibly TRBD2 on 7 matching bases. The CDR3 covers 14 residues. Trimming shortened V by 3 bases and J by 9 bases, and 15 bases separated the two germline ends. CDR1 and CDR2 from the germline V gene are SNHLY and FYNNEI.

V gene TRBV6-6 combines with J gene TRBJ1-4, with 9 bases lining up with TRBD1. The CDR3 has 14 residues. The V gene's germline CDR1 is MNHNY and CDR2 SVGAGI (reference sequence). After removal of 2 bases from V and 8 bases from J, the junction contained 3 bases not matched to a gene. The CDR3 coding sequence is TGTGCCAGCAGTTACGCGGGACAGGGAGAAAAACTGTTTTTT. This gives the protein CASSYAGQGEKLFF.

This sequence joins TRBV9 and TRBJ1-1; tentative D call: TRBD1 (6 bases). This CDR3 is built from 16 residues. V was shortened by 2 bases and J by 0 bases, with 14 bases between the two germline ends. Germline V gives CDR1 SGDLS, CDR2 YYNGEE. CDR3 protein: CASSVRDTAMNTEAFF. CDR3 DNA sequence: TGTGCCAGCAGCGTTAGGGACACCGCGATGAACACTGAAGCTTTCTTT.

The V and J genes are TRBV30 and TRBJ1-1; D gene uncertain. Germline V gene sequence: CDR1 GTSNPN, CDR2 SVGIG (reference sequence). The CDR3 has 14 residues. V was cut by 3 bases and J by 0 bases, with 11 bases left in between. CDR3: CAWRQRDVNTEAFF. The CDR3 DNA reads TGTGCCTGGAGACAAAGGGATGTGAACACTGAAGCTTTCTTT.

CDR3: CAWSFGSNQPQHF. In nucleotides, the CDR3 is TGTGCCTGGAGTTTTGGCAGCAATCAGCCCCAGCATTTT. V is TRBV30 and J is TRBJ1-5; the D is unclear. The germline V gene has CDR1 GTSNPN and CDR2 SVGIG (reference sequence). This CDR3 spans 13 amino acids. The V and J ends lost 2 bases and 1 base respectively, with 6 bases between them.

This clone was found a few times. V and J are TRBV5-6 and TRBJ2-7; 11 bases fit TRBD2. V was pared by 0 bases and J by 4 bases, with 9 bases of the junction left unmatched. This CDR3 comprises 17 residues. Germline loops: CDR1 SGHDT, CDR2 YYEEEE. The DNA of the CDR3 is TGTGCCAGCAGCTTGGGCCCGACTAGCGGGATTCGGTACGAGCAGTACTTC. Its translation is CASSLGPTSGIRYEQYF.

V usage is TRBV5-4 and J usage is TRBJ1-3, with no clear D. V lost 4 bases and J lost 4, with 15 bases in between. Germline assignment: CDR1 SGHNT and CDR2 YYREEE (reference sequence). The CDR3 is made up of 15 amino acids. The CDR3 bases are TGTGCCAGCAGCACCGACGTAGAAATAGGAAACACCATATATTTT. This codes for CASSTDVEIGNTIYF.

The chain has TRBV30 and TRBJ2-1; 9 bases are a match to TRBD1. This CDR3 is built from 15 residues. The V gene's germline CDR1 is GTSNPN and CDR2 SVGIG (reference sequence). The junction had 4 bases not matched to a gene; V was cut back by 3 bases and J by 1 base. DNA for the CDR3: TGTGCCTGGAGGGACAGGGGAGGGTCCTACAATGAGCAGTTCTTC. Translation gives CAWRDRGGSYNEQFF.

The chain employs TRBV5-4 and TRBJ1-2, with D maybe TRBD1 (6 bases). The CDR3 contains 13 residues. The germline V and J ends were trimmed by 4 bases and 3 bases, with 10 bases remaining between them. In germline, CDR1 is SGHNT, CDR2 YYREEE (reference sequence). CDR3 protein: CASSKNRDYGYTF. The CDR3 DNA follows: TGTGCCAGCAGCAAAAACAGGGACTATGGCTACACCTTC. The full variable domain, completed using reference TRBV5-4 and TRBJ1-2, is ETGVTQSPTHLIKTRGQQVTLRCSSQSGHNTVSWYQQALGQGPQFIFQYYREEENGRGNFPPRFSGLQFPNYSSELNVNALELDDSALYLCASSKNRDYGYTFGSGTRLTVV.

The CDR3, as DNA: TGTGCCAGCAGCTTAGAGAAAGTAAGGAATGAGCAGTTCTTC. Translating gives CASSLEKVRNEQFF. The V call is TRBV11-1, the J call TRBJ2-1; D ambiguous. The V gene's germline CDR1 is SGHAT and CDR2 FQDESV (reference sequence). Between the trimmed V and J ends, which lost 1 base and 7 bases, there was a span of 11 bases. The CDR3 runs 14 residues.

The genes are TRBV5-1 and TRBJ1-2; D gene uncertain. V was pared by 0 bases and J by 4 bases, with 10 bases between. The CDR3 runs to 14 residues. Germline V gives CDR1 SGHRS, CDR2 YFSETQ. The CDR3 DNA sequence: TGCGCCAGCAGCTTGGCCGTGGCACGCTATGGCTACACCTTC. This gives the protein CASSLAVARYGYTF.

This clone showed up just once. The chain joins TRBV18 to TRBJ2-1; possible D gene TRBD1, 6 bases. Trimming pared 6 bases from V and 6 bases from J, leaving 9 bases between. The CDR3 sequence is 12 residues long. Germline CDR1 reads KGHSH; CDR2 reads LQKENI. For the CDR3, the DNA is TGTGCCAGCTCTCAGGGGTTCAATGAGCAGTTCTTC. This codes for CASSQGFNEQFF.

The chain employs TRBV11-3 and TRBJ2-7; D remains unclear. The V and J ends lost 4 bases and 3 bases respectively, with 7 bases between them. Germline CDR1 is SGHNT and CDR2 is YENEEA. This CDR3 has 12 residues. CDR3 region: CASSSILYEQYF. Written as DNA, the CDR3 is TGTGCCAGCAGCTCTATTCTCTACGAGCAGTACTTC.

The chain uses TRBV5-5 and TRBJ2-7; D call uncertain. This CDR3 comprises 14 residues. V was pared by 0 bases and J by 2 bases, with 9 bases between. Germline loops: CDR1 SGHKS, CDR2 YYEKEE (reference sequence). CDR3 in amino acids: CASSLANGPYEQYF. The CDR3 DNA sequence: TGTGCCAGCAGCTTGGCCAACGGTCCCTACGAGCAGTACTTC.

CDR3 DNA: TGTGCCAGCTCCCCAGCCGCCGGGGAGCTGTTTTTT. Amino acids: CASSPAAGELFF. J is TRBJ2-2 and V is TRBV18; unclear D gene. CDR3 length equals 12 residues. CDR1 and CDR2 from the germline V gene are KGHSH and LQKENI. V lost 6 bases to trimming and J lost 6 bases, with 8 bases between them.

This chain links TRBV30 with TRBJ1-1; unclear D gene. This CDR3 has 13 residues. CDR1 and CDR2 from the germline V gene are GTSNPN and SVGIG (reference sequence). The V gene lost 2 bases and the J gene lost 3 bases, with 10 bases spanning the gap. CDR3 sequence reads: CAWSPLWDTEAFF. CDR3 nucleotides: TGTGCCTGGAGTCCCTTGTGGGACACTGAAGCTTTCTTT. Together with reference TRBV30 and TRBJ1-1, the CDR3 gives the full variable domain: SQTIHQWPATLVQPVGSPLSLECTVEGTSNPNLYWYRQAAGRGLQLLFYSVGIGQISSEVPQNLSASRPQDRQFILSSKKLLLSDSGFYLCAWSPLWDTEAFFGQGTRLTVV.

The chain couples TRBV6-5 to TRBJ1-4; the D gene is possibly TRBD1 (6 bases). Germline CDR1 and CDR2: MNHEY and SVGAGI. The ends were cut back, 4 bases at V and 7 bases at J, with 16 bases in the middle. The CDR3 is made up of 15 amino acids. In nucleotides, the CDR3 is TGTGCCAGCAGTTTTCATAAGGGGGGGGGTGAAAAACTGTTTTTT. Its protein is CASSFHKGGGEKLFF.

The V and J genes are TRBV5-1 and TRBJ1-4; D gene ambiguous. Per germline, CDR1 SGHRS and CDR2 YFSETQ. The CDR3 runs 14 residues. Deletions cut 4 bases from V and 0 bases from J, with 7 bases between. The CDR3 here is CASSETATNEKLFF. CDR3 bases: TGCGCCAGCAGCGAGACGGCAACTAATGAAAAACTGTTTTTT.

The chain employs TRBV6-5 and TRBJ2-7; D is ambiguous. Germline-derived CDR1 and CDR2 are MNHEY and SVGAGI. The CDR3 has 14 amino acids. Trimming left V 4 bases short and J 0 bases short, with 10 bases between. CDR3: CASSWGRTSYEQYF. The CDR3 region has the DNA TGTGCCAGCAGTTGGGGTAGGACCTCCTACGAGCAGTACTTC.

This clone was recorded once. The chain has TRBV2 and TRBJ1-5, with D unclear. This CDR3 has 14 amino acids. The V gene lost 4 bases and the J gene lost 7 bases, with 14 bases spanning the gap. Germline values: CDR1 SNHLY, CDR2 FYNNEI. The CDR3 is CASSGASLLQPQHF. The CDR3 DNA reads as TGTGCCAGCAGTGGAGCCTCTTTACTCCAGCCCCAGCATTTT.